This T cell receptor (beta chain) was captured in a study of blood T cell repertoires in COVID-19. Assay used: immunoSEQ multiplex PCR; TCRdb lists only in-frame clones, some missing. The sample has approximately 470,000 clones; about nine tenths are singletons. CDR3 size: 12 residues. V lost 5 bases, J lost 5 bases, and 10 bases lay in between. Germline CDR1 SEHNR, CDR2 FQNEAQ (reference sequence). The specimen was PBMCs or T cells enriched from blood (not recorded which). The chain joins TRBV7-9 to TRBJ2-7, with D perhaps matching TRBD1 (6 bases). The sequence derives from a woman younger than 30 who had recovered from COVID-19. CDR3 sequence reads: CASSPQGHEQYF. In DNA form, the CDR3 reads TGTGCCAGCAGCCCCCAGGGGCACGAGCAGTACTTC.